This TCR beta chain was recovered during a study of immune evolution from preneoplasia to lung adenocarcinoma (dated by TCRdb to the early 2020s). Turning to the overall study: No AAH lesions showed HLA loss of heterozygosity, compared with 7% of AIS, approximately 15% of MIA and approximately 30% of ADC lesions. Immune contexture across lung adenocarcinoma precursors and invasive adenocarcinoma was profiled using immune gene expression, TCR sequencing and multiplex immunofluorescence. Resected precursor lesions (AAH, AIS, MIA) and invasive adenocarcinomas were each compared against paired morphologically normal lung tissue. Sample size was based on specimen availability rather than a prior power calculation. POLYSOLVER was used to infer class I HLA alleles from exome data, and LOHHLA was used to detect allele-specific HLA loss. In total, the cohort included 50 to 60 patients with pulmonary nodules, all of whom underwent surgical resection. It was reported in the study that 90 to 120 samples were used for TCR sequencing. TCR sequencing data were obtained from 51 patients. The immune data were combined with whole exome sequencing and methylation data from the same cohort of nodules. General conclusions and limits of the study: Clonality was highest in normal lung, while later-stage lesions appeared to show lower clonality but higher T cell density and diversity. The findings rested on association rather than direct causation, and larger cohorts with long-term follow-up and longitudinal biopsies were considered necessary. Top T cell clone frequencies were highest in normal lung and appeared to decrease progressively from AAH through AIS, MIA and invasive adenocarcinoma. Because every patient came from Japan and China, how well the results apply to Western populations was uncertain. The highest T cell clonality was observed in KRAS-mutant nodules compared with EGFR-mutant or double wild-type lesions.

V gives up 5 bases and J gives up 4 bases, and the segment between their germline ends measures 13 bases. The CDR3, from cysteine to phenylalanine, totals 14 residues. This entry keeps only the CDR3 DNA: 42 bases, framed from base 1. The germline V gene supplies CDR1 WSHSY and CDR2 SAAADI. Resection was performed on patients in Japan or China between the mid-2010s and the late 2010s. Two lung cancer pathologists independently confirmed the histologic diagnosis of each case on H&E slides. To enrich premalignant or tumor cells for nucleic acid extraction, macro-dissection was performed after pathologic assessment. The AllPrep DNA/RNA FFPE Kit was used to isolate DNA from FFPE tissue. The immunoSEQ hsTCRbeta Kit was used to sequence TCR beta CDR3 regions from DNA. The study's own analysis went as follows. The ImmunoSEQ Analyzer was used to analyse the TCR sequencing data. T cell clonality was calculated on productive rearrangements as 1 minus Pielou's evenness. To measure T cell diversity, the inverse Simpson index was applied to productive templates. T cell density was defined as TCR beta template counts normalized to usable DNA, with usable DNA estimated by amplifying and sequencing housekeeping genes. TCR metrics were compared across histologic stages using two-sided Kruskal-Wallis tests. The clones in this table, taken by TCRdb from immuneACCESS, are in-frame only. Not every clone is retained; where verified, under half of the shortfall comes from an unresolved V gene, and the cause of the rest is unknown. For V, J and clone size, that table is used; D and trimming come from the DNA. The sample data list under 8,500 clones, and 70% to 85% of these were observed just once. The top ten clonotypes cover 6.3% of the sample.

Of note for this clone: It has no known antigen specificity. The sample holds no much larger clone one base away, and base qualities are not on file.

The sequenced sample consisted of FFPE minimally invasive lung adenocarcinoma tissue. Interpreted using the paper, the cell subset or site label stands for: micro-invasive lung adenocarcinoma (MIA). The chain employs TRBV10-2 and TRBJ2-3; the D element could tentatively be TRBD1 or TRBD2, as 6 bases agree for each. This receptor was identified in a person aged 45-69 years with lung adenocarcinoma. The CDR3 reads CASSLGGPADTQYF. The DNA sequence is given as TGCGCCAGCAGTTTGGGGGGCCCCGCAGATACGCAGTATTTT.